Given below is one T cell receptor beta chain in context. Its antigen specificity is not known. Per-base qualities were not stored, and no clone one base away is much larger. At the junction V is shortened by 3 bases and J by 7 bases, with 6 bases in between. The CDR3 contains 12 residues, cysteine and phenylalanine counted. Solely the CDR3 DNA is kept, with 36 bases framed from the first base. Based on the germline V gene (reference sequence), the CDR1 and CDR2 sequences are PRHDT and FYEKMQ. The cohort consisted of hundreds of healthy bone marrow donors. At the time of sampling, every cohort member was nominally healthy, though immune exposures that went unrecorded were likely present. The donor was CMV seronegative and was included in the group of a few hundred seronegative cohort members. A peripheral blood sample was collected from each donor, and TCR beta sequencing was performed on peripheral blood mononuclear cells. The Qiagen DNeasy Blood Extraction Kit was used to extract genomic DNA from the blood cell samples.

The entry originates in a study of cytomegalovirus exposure and HLA in healthy donors (dated by TCRdb to the late 2010s). For context, the study as a whole: An earlier analysis of several hundred of the donors reported about 290 Gb of sequence data and 117 million unique TCR beta sequences from roughly 180 million T cells. Around 300 gigabases of sequencing data and tens of millions of unique TCR sequences were included in an early release covering about 700 HLA-typed donors. Of the approximately 400 genotyped donors, 75% to 85% were placed in the genetic ancestry cluster associated with self-reported Caucasian donors. The study aimed to test whether cataloging public T cell receptors could reveal signatures of past pathogen exposure. The study used immunosequencing to profile the T cell repertoires of hundreds of subjects and linked those repertoires to cytomegalovirus serostatus. Besides the first cohort of more than 650 subjects, a separate validation cohort made up of 120 different subjects was used. To predict cytomegalovirus infection status, the study combined high-throughput TCR immunosequencing, statistical association of individual TCRs with disease status, and machine learning. In a later analysis, previously published TCR beta repertoires from 666 donors were re-analyzed and high-resolution HLA genotyping was added so that TCR occurrence patterns could be studied. Rather than using new phenotypic data, the later analysis identified candidate immune exposures from TCR beta sequences and from how often those sequences occurred across donors. An earlier analysis of 587 of the donors applied high-throughput TCR beta sequencing to assess whether each TCR beta V gene segment acted as functional or pseudogenic. Donor age, sex, ethnicity and CMV serostatus were compiled together with the repertoire data. A later genetic analysis used genome-wide SNP genotypes for about 55% of the 666 donors, treating that subset as a discovery cohort. Every repertoire in the discovery cohort had been generated on one and the same sequencing platform. HLA typing covered class I and class II loci at four-digit resolution. Typing coverage differed by locus: A, B, C, DRB1 and DQB1 were typed in roughly 620-640 donors, DQA1 in 522, DPA1 in some 610, and DPB1 in 400 to 480. Four to six DR-DQ haplotypes were handled as single units for association and clustering, since linkage in the cohort was strong. Across under 500 genotyped donors of the cohort, an average of approximately 240,000 unique TCR beta nucleotide sequences per donor were sequenced, and 15% to 20% of those sequences were non-productive. The paper as a whole reports these results and caveats: A total of fewer than 200 TCR beta chains were listed by the study as associated with cytomegalovirus. Some IMGT-functional V segments, including TRBV6-2 and TRBV6-3, could not be distinguished by the 87-base-pair reads and were therefore excluded. CMV serostatus was the only immune exposure information available for the cohort. In vitro tests confirmed that a few of the cytomegalovirus-associated TCR beta chains recognize cytomegalovirus antigens. Correlated functional status among segregating V segments might reflect linkage disequilibrium, but an unknown experimental factor could not be ruled out. Compared with the roughly 670-donor mean, donors in an Asian-associated ancestry cluster had fewer N-insertions in productive TCRs, according to a later genetic analysis. A further reported finding was that TCR beta sequences accurately predicted the HLA-A and HLA-B alleles for most subjects in the first cohort. Several of the top co-occurrence clusters appeared to be linked to parvovirus B19, influenza, CMV and Epstein-Barr virus, according to a later analysis. Specific HLA alleles were associated with some 15,000 TCR beta sequences at a false discovery rate of 0.05 in a later analysis. Broadly in line with IMGT annotations, most TCR beta V segments showed up in productive rearrangements about 87% or about 30% of the time in an earlier analysis of 587 of the donors. Because HLA typing was missing for some donors at each locus, association tests included only the typed subset. A later analysis found that most CMV-associated TCR beta chains appeared HLA-restricted, with HLA associations seemingly driven largely by CMV exposure. Across donors, most TCR sequences were observed very rarely, whereas some public TCRs were present in many individuals. A later analysis found that HLA-associated TCR beta chains were more clonally expanded and had lower generation probabilities than equally common non-associated chains. Strong co-occurrence of HLA alleles, especially DR and DQ, made assigning TCR associations to individual alleles difficult. The sequencing pipeline was judged likely to have produced a cluster of highly shared sequence variants as a technical artifact. Presence/absence analyses assumed roughly uniform sequencing depth across donors, an assumption that may not hold. It was suggested by the authors that the approach could potentially be generalized to other disease states and immunological phenotypes. The cohort was sequenced for TCR beta chains only, and without alpha or paired-chain data the features that could be detected were limited. In a later analysis, the rate of TCR association differed among HLA loci, with DRB1 alleles having the most associated TCRs and HLA-C alleles having the fewest. In both the original and validation cohorts, the classifier was reported to diagnose cytomegalovirus status with high specificity and sensitivity. Because counts were too low, around 17 rarely observed V segments, including chromosome 9 orphons, were left out of the earlier analysis of approximately 500 of the donors. A later genetic analysis associated a missense DCLRE1C variant with V-gene and J-gene trimming of TCR beta chains, and an independent cohort replicated the association.

Libraries were prepared through the immunoSEQ multiplex PCR assay. The multiplex PCR relied on a mix of 60 forward primers for TCR Vbeta segments and 13 reverse primers for TCR Jbeta segments. The CDR3 region of rearranged TCR beta genes was amplified from genomic DNA by a multiplex PCR assay. The amplified TCR beta libraries were sequenced on the Illumina HiSeq System as 87-base-pair reads. Under the source paper's analysis protocol: In a later analysis, some 80 million unique TCR beta chains were counted across the roughly 610 repertoires, and about 10 million of these chains were shared by at least two donors. Raw reads were error-corrected and collapsed into unique sequences by a nearest-neighbor algorithm in which closely related sequences were merged to remove PCR and sequencing errors. To assign V, D and J gene segments, CDR3 sequences were aligned to IMGT reference sequences. For a sequence to be retained, a match of at least six nucleotides was required to both a V gene segment and a J gene segment. A rearrangement was called productive if the CDR3 had no stop codons and remained in frame with V and J, and every other rearrangement was called non-productive. CDR3 was defined according to IMGT convention as the region running from the second conserved V-encoded cysteine to the conserved J-encoded phenylalanine. The earlier analysis of fewer than 700 of the donors excluded sequences that lacked an unambiguous match to a single V gene segment. In an earlier analysis of several hundred of the donors, a V segment was called functional when productive rearrangements were above 56.7%, and segregating when the standard deviation between donors exceeded 5%. A statistical classification framework was built for diagnosing cytomegalovirus status from the catalog of TCR beta chain sequences. In a later analysis, V and J genes were assigned by comparing TCR nucleotide sequences against IMGT/GENE-DB human TR gene sequences. In a later analysis, CDR3 sequences and most-parsimonious VDJ recombination scenarios were assigned using the TCRdist pipeline. A later analysis defined each TCR beta chain by its CDR3 amino acid sequence plus V-gene family, and excluded reads lacking a unique V-gene family. To address suspected cross-contamination and a sequencing artifact, a later analysis removed a few hundred highly shared, low-generation-probability nucleotide sequences. In a later analysis, a clonal expansion index was calculated for each public chain from normalized within-repertoire ranks of inferred template counts. In a later analysis, generation probabilities were computed using a VDJ recombination model fitted to out-of-frame rearrangements, and the results were checked against IGoR. A later analysis scored TCR-TCR, TCR-HLA and TCR-CMV co-occurrence with hypergeometric tests, applying a repertoire-size bias correction to TCR pairs. A later analysis estimated false discovery rates by permuting HLA or CMV assignments 20 times. In a later analysis, co-occurring TCRs were grouped with DBSCAN, and TCRdist sequence similarity was added when clustering was performed within HLA-allele-positive subsets. Repertoires with fewer than 30,000 or more than 120,000 public chains were left out of co-occurrence clustering, as were about 5 repertoires with anomalous nucleotide sharing. Imported from immuneACCESS, the table was reduced by TCRdb to in-frame sequences with V and J called. These copies leave out some clones; in studies compared against another copy, an unresolved V gene accounts for under half, and the cause of the remainder is not known. For V, J and clone size, that table is used; D and trimming come from the DNA. The sample table records fewer than 60,000 clones; approximately 82% of these occur just once. In total, the top ten clones hold 2.9% of the sample.

The material sequenced was PBMCs. The origin of this receptor is a man aged 50-60 years in good health and CMV-seronegative. The chain links TRBV13 with TRBJ2-2, with no reliable assignment of the D segment. The DNA is TGTGCCAGCAGCTTTCCGGGCGGGGAGCTGTTTTTT. This gives the protein CASSFPGGELFF. Joined to the reference TRBV13 and TRBJ2-2 proteins, this CDR3 gives the full variable domain: AAGVIQSPRHLIKEKRETATLKCYPIPRHDTVYWYQQGPGQDPQFLISFYEKMQSDKGSIPDRFSAQQFSDYHSELNMSSLELGDSALYFCASSFPGGELFFGEGSRLTVL.